This T cell receptor (beta chain) came from a study of cytomegalovirus exposure and HLA in healthy donors. Turning to the study itself: It was reported in a later analysis that the approximately 120 validation repertoires used the same platform as the 666 first-cohort repertoires.

In the case of this clone: Its cognate antigen is unknown.

Measured with immunoSEQ multiplex PCR; TCRdb has only the in-frame clones, and not every one. The sample carries some 170,000 clones, approximately 86% recorded once. Germline CDR1 reads MNHEY; CDR2 reads SVGAGI. Trimming left V 0 bases short and J 6 bases short, with 12 bases between. CDR3 length equals 14 residues. General study findings and limits: Most TCR sequences showed up rarely, but some public TCRs showed up in many donors. There were a few CMV-associated chains whose specificity for CMV antigens was confirmed in vitro. The classifier reportedly diagnosed cytomegalovirus status with high specificity and sensitivity.

The sequenced sample was PBMCs. The TCR originated in a man between 25 and 39 years old in good health and CMV-seropositive. The chain employs TRBV6-5 and TRBJ2-7, with D possibly TRBD2 on 6 matching bases. CDR3 in DNA: TGTGCCAGCAGTTACTCGATGGGGGGTGGCGAGCAGTACTTC. It specifies CASSYSMGGGEQYF.